These 3 T cell receptor beta chains were sequenced from one sample in a study of blood T cells in healthy people across ages. PCR was performed a second time for about 7 to 12 cycles using a sample-barcoded 5' primer and a J-beta primer mix. MiXCR was run by TCRdb on the 5' RACE reads, yielding one entry per CDR3 protein. The repertoire holds over a million distinct CDR3 sequences, with around 45% as singletons. The sequenced material came from blood. The receptors originated from a woman aged 55 to 70 in good health.

This chain uses TRBV20-1 with TRBJ2-3; D might be TRBD1 (5 bases). The CDR3 consists of 13 residues. The germline gives CDR1 DFQATT, CDR2 SNEGSKA (reference sequence). The V end was cut by 6 bases, the J end by 2 bases, with 12 bases between. CDR3 coding DNA: TGCAGTGCAGGAAGGGGTAACACAGATACGCAGTATTTT. This translates into CSAGRGNTDTQYF.

The V gene is TRBV4-2, the J gene TRBJ1-1; D not resolved. Trimming pared 3 bases from V and 3 bases from J, leaving 11 bases between. The germline V gene encodes CDR1 LGHNA and CDR2 YNFKEQ. There are 14 residues in the CDR3. DNA for the CDR3: TGTGCCAGCAGCCAGGAAATTGGGGACACTGAAGCTTTCTTT. This sequence encodes CASSQEIGDTEAFF.

The rearrangement uses TRBV6-6 and TRBJ2-1; 9 bases line up with TRBD2. This CDR3 is built from 14 residues. Germline V gene lookup returns CDR1 MNHNY and CDR2 SVGAGI (reference sequence). The V and J ends lost 10 bases and 6 bases, in that order; junction bases with no gene match: 10. This CDR3 reads CATGAGGPFNEQFF. In nucleotides, the CDR3 is TGTGCCACCGGCGCGGGAGGGCCTTTCAATGAGCAGTTCTTC.